The entry below gives a single T cell receptor (beta chain) sequence along with its context. Its target is not known. Profiling relied on immunoSEQ multiplex PCR, and the TCRdb table lists in-frame clones only, not all of them. Found here are about 350,000 clones, approximately 90% of them singletons; the top ten hold 5%. This sample was included in a study of Ad26.COV2.S vaccination and SARS-CoV-2 variants. Looking at the study overall: Dosing was one shot or two shots 56 days apart. Study-wide findings and caveats: Greater spike-specific TCR breadth was seen in vaccine recipients than in placebo recipients.

The treatment here: 19 received Ad26.COV2.S at low or high dose, single or two shots; several received placebo; per-sample allocation not given. Sampling took place 63 days after the first vaccine or placebo injection. Trimming cost V 0 bases and J 0 bases, with 6 bases left between them. This CDR3 contains 15 residues. Germline lookup yields CDR1 SGHRS and CDR2 YFSETQ. This specimen consisted of peripheral blood, obtained in a trial of Ad26.COV2.S vaccine versus placebo. The chain joins TRBV5-1 to TRBJ2-2, with D unresolved. This TCR derives from a person between 18 and 59 years old who received the Ad26.COV2.S COVID-19 vaccine or a placebo. CDR3 loop: CASSLALPNTGELFF. The CDR3 bases are TGCGCCAGCAGCTTGGCTCTGCCGAACACCGGGGAGCTGTTTTTT.